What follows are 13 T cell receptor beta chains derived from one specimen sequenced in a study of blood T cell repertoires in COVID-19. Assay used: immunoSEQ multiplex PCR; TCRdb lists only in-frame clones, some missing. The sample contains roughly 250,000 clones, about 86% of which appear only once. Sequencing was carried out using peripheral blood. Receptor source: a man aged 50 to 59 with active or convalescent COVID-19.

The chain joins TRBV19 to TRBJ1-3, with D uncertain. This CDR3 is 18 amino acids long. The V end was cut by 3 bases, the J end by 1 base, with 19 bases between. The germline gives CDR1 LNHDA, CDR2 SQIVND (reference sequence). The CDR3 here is CASSMASGGSVSGNTIYF. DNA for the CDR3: TGTGCCAGTAGTATGGCTTCAGGAGGCTCCGTATCTGGAAACACCATATATTTT.

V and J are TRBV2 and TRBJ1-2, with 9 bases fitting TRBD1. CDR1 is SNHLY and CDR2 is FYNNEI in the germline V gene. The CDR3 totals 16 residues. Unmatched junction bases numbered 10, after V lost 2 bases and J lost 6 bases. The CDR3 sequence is CASSERGGGTGNGYTF. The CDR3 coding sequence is TGTGCCAGCAGTGAACGGGGAGGGGGGACAGGGAATGGCTACACCTTC.

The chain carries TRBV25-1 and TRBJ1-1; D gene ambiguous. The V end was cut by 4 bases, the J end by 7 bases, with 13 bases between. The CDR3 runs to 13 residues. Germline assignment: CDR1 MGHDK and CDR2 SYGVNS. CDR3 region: CASSALTEGEAFF. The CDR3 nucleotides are TGTGCCAGCAGTGCCTTAACCGAGGGTGAAGCTTTCTTT.

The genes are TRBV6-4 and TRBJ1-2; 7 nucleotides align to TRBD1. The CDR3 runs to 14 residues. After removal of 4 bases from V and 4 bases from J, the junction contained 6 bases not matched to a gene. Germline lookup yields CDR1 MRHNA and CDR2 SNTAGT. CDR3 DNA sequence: TGTGCCAGCAGTGGTTTCAGGGGGAGCTATGGCTACACCTTC. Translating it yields CASSGFRGSYGYTF.

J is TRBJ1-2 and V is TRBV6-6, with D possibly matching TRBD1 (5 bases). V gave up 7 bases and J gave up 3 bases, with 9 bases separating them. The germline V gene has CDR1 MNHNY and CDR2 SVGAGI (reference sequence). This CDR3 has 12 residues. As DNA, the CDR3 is TGTGCCAGCAAGACAGTCTACTATGGCTACACCTTC. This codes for CASKTVYYGYTF.

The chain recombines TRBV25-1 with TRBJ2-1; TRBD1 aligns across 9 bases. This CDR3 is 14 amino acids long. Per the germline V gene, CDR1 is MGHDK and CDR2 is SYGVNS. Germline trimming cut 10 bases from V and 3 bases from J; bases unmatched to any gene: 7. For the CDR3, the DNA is TGTGCCAACAACCGGGACAGGGACTACAATGAGCAGTTCTTC. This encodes CANNRDRDYNEQFF.

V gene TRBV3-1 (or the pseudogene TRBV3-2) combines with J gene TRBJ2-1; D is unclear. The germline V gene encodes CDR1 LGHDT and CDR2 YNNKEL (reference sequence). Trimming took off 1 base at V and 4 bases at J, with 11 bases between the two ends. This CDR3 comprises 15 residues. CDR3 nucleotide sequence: TGTGCCAGCAGCCAAGGTAGTGGTCCGTACAATGAGCAGTTCTTC. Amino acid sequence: CASSQGSGPYNEQFF.

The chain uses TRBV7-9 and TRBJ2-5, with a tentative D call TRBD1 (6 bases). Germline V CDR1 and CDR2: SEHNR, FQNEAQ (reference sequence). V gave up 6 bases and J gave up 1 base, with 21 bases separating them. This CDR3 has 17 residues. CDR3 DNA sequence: TGTGCCAGCAGTCCTACTACAGGGCCCCTCATCCAAGAGACCCAGTACTTC. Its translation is CASSPTTGPLIQETQYF.

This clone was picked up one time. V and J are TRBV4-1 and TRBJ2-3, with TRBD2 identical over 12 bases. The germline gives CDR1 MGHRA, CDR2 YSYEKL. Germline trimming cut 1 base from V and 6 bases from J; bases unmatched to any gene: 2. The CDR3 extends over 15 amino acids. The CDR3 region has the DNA TGCGCCAGCAGCCAAGTCGGGACTAGCGGGGATACGCAGTATTTT. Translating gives CASSQVGTSGDTQYF.

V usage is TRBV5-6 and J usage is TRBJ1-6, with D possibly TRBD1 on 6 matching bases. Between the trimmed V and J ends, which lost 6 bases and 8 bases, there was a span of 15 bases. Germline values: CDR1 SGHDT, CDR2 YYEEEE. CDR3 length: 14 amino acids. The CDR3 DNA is TGTGCCAGCACCATGCGGGGGGGGCATTCACCCCTCCACTTT. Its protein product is CASTMRGGHSPLHF.

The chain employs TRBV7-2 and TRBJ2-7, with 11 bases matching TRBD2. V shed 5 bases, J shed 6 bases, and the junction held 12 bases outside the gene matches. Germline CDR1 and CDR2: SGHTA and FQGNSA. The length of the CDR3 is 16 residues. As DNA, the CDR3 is TGTGCCAGCAGCCCCGTAGCGGGGGGGCCTTCGGGCGAGCAGTACTTC. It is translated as CASSPVAGGPSGEQYF. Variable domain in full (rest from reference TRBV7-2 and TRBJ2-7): GAGVSQSPSNKVTEKGKDVELRCDPISGHTALYWYRQSLGQGLEFLIYFQGNSAPDKSGLPSDRFSAERTGGSVSTLTIQRTQQEDSAVYLCASSPVAGGPSGEQYFGPGTRLTVT.

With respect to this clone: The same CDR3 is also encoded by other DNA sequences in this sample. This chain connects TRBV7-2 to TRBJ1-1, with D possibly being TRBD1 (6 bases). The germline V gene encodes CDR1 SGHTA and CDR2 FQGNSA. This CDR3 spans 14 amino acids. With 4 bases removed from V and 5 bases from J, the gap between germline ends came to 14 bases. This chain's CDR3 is CASSSQGPGTEAFF. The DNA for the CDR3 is TGTGCCAGCAGCTCGCAGGGGCCCGGGACTGAAGCTTTCTTT.

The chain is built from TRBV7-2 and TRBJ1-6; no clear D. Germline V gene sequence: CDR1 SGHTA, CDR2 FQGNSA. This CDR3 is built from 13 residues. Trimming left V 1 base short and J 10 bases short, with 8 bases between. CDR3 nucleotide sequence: TGTGCCAGCAGCTTAGGAAGCGGATCACCCCTCCACTTT. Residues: CASSLGSGSPLHF.